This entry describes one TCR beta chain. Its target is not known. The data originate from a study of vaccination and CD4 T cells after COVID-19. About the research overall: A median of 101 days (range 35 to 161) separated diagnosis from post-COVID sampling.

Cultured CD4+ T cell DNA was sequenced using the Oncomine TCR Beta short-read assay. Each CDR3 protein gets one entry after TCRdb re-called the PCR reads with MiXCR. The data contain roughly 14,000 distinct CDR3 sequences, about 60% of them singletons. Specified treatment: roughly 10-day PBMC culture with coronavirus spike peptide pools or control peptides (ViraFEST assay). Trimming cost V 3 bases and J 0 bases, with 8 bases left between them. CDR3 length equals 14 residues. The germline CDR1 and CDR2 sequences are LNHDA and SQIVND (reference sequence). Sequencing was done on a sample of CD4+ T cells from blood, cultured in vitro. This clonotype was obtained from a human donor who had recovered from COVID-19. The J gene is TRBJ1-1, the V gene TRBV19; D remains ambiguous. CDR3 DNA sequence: TGTGCCAGTAGTATCCGTCAGGTGAACACTGAAGCTTTCTTT. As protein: CASSIRQVNTEAFF. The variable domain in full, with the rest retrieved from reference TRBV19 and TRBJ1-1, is DGGITQSPKYLFRKEGQNVTLSCEQNLNHDAMYWYRQDPGQGLRLIYYSQIVNDFQKGDIAEGYSVSREKKESFPLTVTSAQKNPTAFYLCASSIRQVNTEAFFGQGTRLTVV.